This TCR beta chain was sequenced during a study of blood T cell repertoires in COVID-19. Background on the study: Acute and convalescent COVID-19 specimens originated in the United States, Italy and Spain.

V dropped 3 bases and J dropped 2 bases, with 9 bases sitting between them. Per the germline V gene, CDR1 is SEHNR and CDR2 is FQNEAQ (reference sequence). The length of the CDR3 is 14 residues. Authors' data handling: Amplifying reference gene primers gave estimates of nucleated cell counts. TCRdb keeps only in-frame clones here, not all; method: immunoSEQ multiplex PCR. V and J calls and clone size are copied from that table; D and trimming were computed from the DNA. The sample records roughly 120,000 clones, approximately 80% being singletons. This clonotype was obtained from a man in his 70s with active or convalescent COVID-19. Sequences were obtained from peripheral blood. This chain links TRBV7-9 with TRBJ2-3, with D perhaps matching TRBD1 (6 bases). CDR3 amino acids: CASSFWGPTDTQYF. The CDR3 nucleotides are TGTGCCAGCAGCTTCTGGGGGCCCACAGATACGCAGTATTTT.